The 24 T cell receptor beta chains below were found in one sample sequenced in a study of metastatic and nonmetastatic thyroid tumors. MiXCR re-clonotyped the PCR reads for TCRdb. The sample includes about 8,000 clones, around 23% of them seen just once. Each patient came to thyroid surgery without any prior treatment (of any kind). Input material: tumor tissue. The receptors shown here come from a female donor with papillary thyroid cancer or a benign thyroid nodule (not recorded which). Some clones in this sample may be carry-over from other donors' samples.

The rearrangement links TRBV28 to TRBJ2-7; no clear D gene. The germline gives CDR1 MDHEN, CDR2 SYDVKM. Trimming removed 7 bases from V and 1 base from J, with 8 bases in between. The CDR3 runs to 12 residues. The CDR3, as DNA: TGTGCCAGCAACGACGGTTCCTACGAGCAGTACTTC. It codes for CASNDGSYEQYF.

The chain uses TRBV7-2 and TRBJ2-5; D is possibly TRBD2 (6 bases). In germline, CDR1 is SGHTA, CDR2 FQGNSA. The V end lost 5 bases, the J end lost 5 bases, and 15 bases lay between the germline ends. The CDR3 is made up of 14 amino acids. In DNA, the CDR3 is TGTGCCAGCAGCCCACCCGGGGCGGGGGAGACCCAGTACTTC. Its protein is CASSPPGAGETQYF.

The chain recombines TRBV12-3 or TRBV12-4 with TRBJ1-6; tentative D call: TRBD1 (5 bases). The length of the CDR3 is 11 residues. The ends were cut back, 7 bases at V and 10 bases at J, with 8 bases in the middle. The CDR3 loop is CASTEGSPLHF. The CDR3 nucleotides are TGTGCCAGCACCGAGGGGTCACCCCTCCACTTT.

By share, this clone ranks as medium-sized. V and J are TRBV28 and TRBJ1-2; 9 bases are a match to TRBD1. This CDR3 spans 16 amino acids. The ends lost 5 bases at V and 6 bases at J; junction bases unmatched: 13. Germline values: CDR1 MDHEN, CDR2 SYDVKM. The CDR3 region has the DNA TGTGCCAGCAGTCCTAACAGGGGGCGGGCATCTGATGGCTACACCTTC. Its translation: CASSPNRGRASDGYTF.

The rearrangement links TRBV4-1 to TRBJ1-4, with D possibly being TRBD1 (6 bases). This CDR3 is 16 amino acids long. Germline lookup yields CDR1 MGHRA and CDR2 YSYEKL. Trimming removed 3 bases at V and 6 bases at J, with 17 bases between. Here the CDR3 DNA reads TGCGCCAGCAGCCAGCCCCGGGGAAGGGGGTATGAAAAACTGTTTTTT. It translates to CASSQPRGRGYEKLFF.

This clone is medium-sized. V gene TRBV6-1 combines with J gene TRBJ1-2, with D possibly matching TRBD1 (5 bases). In germline, CDR1 is MNHNS, CDR2 SASEGT. V lost 6 bases to trimming and J lost 4 bases, with 12 bases between them. This CDR3 is 13 amino acids long. Here the CDR3 DNA reads TGTGCCAGCAGGACCGGGACCCTCTATGGCTACACCTTC. This gives the protein CASRTGTLYGYTF.

J is TRBJ2-7 and V is TRBV5-1, with no clear D. From germline, CDR1 is SGHRS and CDR2 YFSETQ. Trimming shortened V by 0 bases and J by 7 bases, and 14 bases separated the two germline ends. The CDR3 extends over 14 amino acids. CDR3 in amino acids: CASSLASPREEQYF. The CDR3, as DNA: TGCGCCAGCAGCTTGGCCTCACCTCGTGAGGAGCAGTACTTC.

There are many counts of this clone. This chain uses TRBV4-2 with TRBJ2-1, with a weak D call TRBD2 (6 bases). Germline V gene lookup returns CDR1 LGHNA and CDR2 YNFKEQ. The CDR3 has 16 amino acids. Trimming shortened V by 0 bases and J by 0 bases, and 9 bases separated the two germline ends. The CDR3 spells CASSQEGLRSYNEQFF. CDR3 DNA sequence: TGTGCCAGCAGCCAAGAAGGACTACGCTCCTACAATGAGCAGTTCTTC.

This clone was seen only a few times. The chain joins TRBV24-1 to TRBJ1-2; no clear D gene. CDR1 and CDR2 from the germline V gene are KGHDR and SFDVKD. This CDR3 spans 13 amino acids. Deletions cut 5 bases from V and 5 bases from J, with 11 bases between. CDR3 sequence reads: CATSGRDVYGYTF. For the CDR3, the DNA is TGTGCCACCAGTGGTCGGGATGTGTATGGCTACACCTTC.

V and J are TRBV28 and TRBJ2-7; D unclear. The V and J ends lost 4 bases and 4 bases respectively, with 5 bases between them. Germline V CDR1 and CDR2: MDHEN, SYDVKM. The CDR3 runs 11 residues. CDR3 DNA sequence: TGTGCCAGCAGTTCCAGTTACGAGCAGTACTTC. Translating it yields CASSSSYEQYF.

This chain uses TRBV28 with TRBJ2-1; perhaps TRBD1 as D (5 bases). The CDR3 loop spans 14 amino acids. Germline CDR1 MDHEN, CDR2 SYDVKM. V was pared by 5 bases and J by 5 bases, with 13 bases between. CDR3 in amino acids: CASSGAGFNNEQFF. In DNA form, the CDR3 reads TGTGCCAGCAGTGGGGCAGGGTTTAACAATGAGCAGTTCTTC. Full variable domain (rest looked up from reference TRBV28 and TRBJ2-1): DVKVTQSSRYLVKRTGEKVFLECVQDMDHENMFWYRQDPGLGLRLIYFSYDVKMKEKGDIPEGYSVSREKKERFSLILESASTNQTSMYLCASSGAGFNNEQFFGPGTRLTVL.

The sample holds many counts of this clone. This may come from a read error, since a much larger clone is one base off. Given the absence of the conserved phenylalanine or tryptophan at the CDR3 end, a read error is likely. V is TRBV20-1 and J is TRBJ2-7; D may be TRBD2 (5 bases). The CDR3 length is 13 residues. V shed 1 base and J shed 6 bases, with 13 bases lying between them. Germline V gene data show CDR1 as DFQATT and CDR2 as SNEGSKA (reference sequence). The CDR3 reads CSARGGQSGEQYL. The CDR3 DNA follows: TGCAGTGCTAGAGGAGGGCAGTCCGGCGAGCAGTACCTC.

There are many counts of this clone. This chain's CDR3 is CSALKAPMTEAFF. In DNA form, the CDR3 reads TGCAGTGCCCTAAAAGCCCCTATGACTGAAGCTTTCTTT. This sequence joins TRBV20-1 and TRBJ1-1; D unclear. The CDR3 extends over 13 amino acids. Trimming took 6 bases from V and 5 from J, leaving 16 bases between them. Per germline, CDR1 DFQATT and CDR2 SNEGSKA (reference sequence).

This clone was seen a handful of times. J is TRBJ1-5 and V is TRBV6-1; D is ambiguous. The CDR3 runs 16 residues. Trimming removed 6 bases at V and 2 bases at J, with 17 bases between. Per the germline V gene, CDR1 is MNHNS and CDR2 is SASEGT. The CDR3 loop reads CASSPAAGKGNQPQHF. As DNA, the CDR3 is TGTGCCAGCAGCCCCGCTGCGGGTAAGGGCAATCAGCCCCAGCATTTT.

Here the CDR3 DNA reads TGTGCCACCAGCAGTGGAGGGGGGAATGAGCAGTTCTTC. Protein product: CATSSGGGNEQFF. J is TRBJ2-1 and V is TRBV15; D possibly matches TRBD1 or TRBD2 (6 bases each). CDR3 length equals 13 residues. Trimming removed 3 bases from V and 7 bases from J, with 10 bases in between. Germline CDR1 reads LNHNV; CDR2 reads YYDKDF (reference sequence).

This clone qualifies as medium-sized (0.01 to 0.1%). At the DNA level, this CDR3 is encoded by other sequences in the same sample as well. The J gene is TRBJ2-5, the V gene TRBV10-2, with 8 bases matching TRBD1. The CDR3 contains 15 residues. The trim removed 1 base at V and 2 bases at J, leaving 3 bases unmatched. CDR1 is WSHSY and CDR2 is SAAADI in the germline V gene. This CDR3 is CASSEYGTGQETQYF. CDR3 coding DNA: TGCGCCAGCAGTGAGTACGGGACAGGTCAAGAGACCCAGTACTTC.

This clone was counted only a few times. The chain joins TRBV2 to TRBJ1-6; D possibly corresponds to TRBD1 (6 bases). The CDR3 covers 14 residues. Trimming pared 3 bases from V and 10 bases from J, leaving 13 bases between. Germline CDR1 and CDR2: SNHLY and FYNNEI. This CDR3 reads CASSEIRGMSPLHF. CDR3 sequence (DNA): TGTGCCAGCAGTGAGATAAGGGGGATGTCACCCCTCCACTTT.

This clone was found many times. V usage is TRBV3-1 and J usage is TRBJ2-1; tentative D call: TRBD2 (6 bases). Trimming shortened V by 4 bases and J by 15 bases, and 16 bases separated the two germline ends. Germline-derived CDR1 and CDR2 are LGHDT and YNNKEL (reference sequence). The CDR3 sequence is 12 residues long. In nucleotides, the CDR3 is TGTGCCAGCAGCCCAGGGACTTCCGGTCCGTTCTTC. Protein sequence: CASSPGTSGPFF.

Many counts were recorded for this clone. The gene calls are TRBV7-9 and TRBJ2-6; 7 bases are shared with TRBD2. This CDR3 is built from 20 residues. Trimming removed 3 bases from V and 0 bases from J; junction bases left unmatched: 14. Per germline, CDR1 SEHNR and CDR2 FQNEAQ (reference sequence). The CDR3 sequence: CASSFQVYGGSSSGANVLTF. CDR3 bases: TGTGCCAGCAGCTTCCAGGTCTACGGGGGGTCAAGCTCTGGGGCCAACGTCCTGACTTTC.

This clone showed up many times. J is TRBJ2-1 and V is TRBV5-1, with 9 nucleotides matching TRBD2. J gave up 6 bases and V 4 bases, and 2 bases lay outside the gene matches. CDR3 size: 13 residues. CDR1 is SGHRS, CDR2 YFSETQ, per germline. CDR3 amino acids: CASSPRGGNEQFF. In DNA form, the CDR3 reads TGCGCCAGCAGCCCGCGGGGGGGCAATGAGCAGTTCTTC.

The rearrangement joins TRBV2 to TRBJ2-7; possibly TRBD1 for D (5 bases). V was trimmed by 8 bases and J by 2 bases, leaving 13 bases between them. Germline V lookup: CDR1 SNHLY, CDR2 FYNNEI. The CDR3 contains 13 residues. The CDR3 region has the DNA TGTGCCAGCGGTCTCCAGGGAACCTACGAGCAGTACTTC. Translating gives CASGLQGTYEQYF.

This clone has only a few counts. This chain connects TRBV6-5 to TRBJ1-3; the D gene is possibly TRBD1 (5 bases). The length of the CDR3 is 15 residues. V was clipped by 4 bases and J by 0 bases, with 10 bases between them. The germline CDR1 and CDR2 sequences are MNHEY and SVGAGI. CDR3 sequence (DNA): TGTGCCAGCAGTTTGAGGGGAAACTCTGGAAACACCATATATTTT. It codes for CASSLRGNSGNTIYF.

This clone was seen a handful of times. The rearrangement links TRBV6-6 to TRBJ1-2; no reliable D call. This CDR3 region has 12 residues. Germline V gives CDR1 MNHNY, CDR2 SVGAGI (reference sequence). V lost 2 bases to trimming and J lost 2 bases, with 3 bases between them. The CDR3, as DNA: TGTGCCAGCAGTTACGGGAACTATGGCTACACCTTC. It is translated as CASSYGNYGYTF.

This clone is classed as medium-sized. This sequence joins TRBV6-5 and TRBJ1-6; 10 nucleotides agree with TRBD1. V dropped 6 bases and J dropped 7; count of bases not matched to a gene: 15. The germline V gene encodes CDR1 MNHEY and CDR2 SVGAGI. This CDR3 has 18 amino acids. As DNA, the CDR3 is TGTGCCAGCAGCCCCCTCAGTTGGGACAGGGGCGGGAATTCACCCCTCCACTTT. Protein sequence: CASSPLSWDRGGNSPLHF.